This TCR beta chain was observed in a study of cytotoxic CD8 clonotypes in ibrutinib-treated CLL. This CDR3 spans 13 amino acids. Germline CDR1 GTSNPN, CDR2 SVGIG (reference sequence). V lost 1 base to trimming and J lost 8 bases, with 12 bases between them. In its sample, this clone was seen many times. This table comes from immunoSEQ multiplex PCR, and its TCRdb copy is limited to in-frame clones, with some not included. The sample contains some 150,000 clones, about 70% of which appear only once. The chain is built from TRBV30 and TRBJ1-5; TRBD1 might be the D (5 bases). The receptor was derived from a human donor with chronic lymphocytic leukemia. The source was PBMCs, collected after 24 months of ibrutinib treatment. Here the CDR3 DNA reads TGTGCCTGGAGTGGCAGGCCCAGGGAGCCCCAGCATTTT. It specifies CAWSGRPREPQHF. Based on the CDR3 plus reference TRBV30 and TRBJ1-5, the full variable domain is SQTIHQWPATLVQPVGSPLSLECTVEGTSNPNLYWYRQAAGRGLQLLFYSVGIGQISSEVPQNLSASRPQDRQFILSSKKLLLSDSGFYLCAWSGRPREPQHFGDGTRLSIL.